A selection of T cell receptor beta chains follows, all from one sample in a study of control samples from healthy donors and cancer patients. The assay was immunoSEQ multiplex PCR, and TCRdb's table has in-frame clones only and misses some. The sample includes over 150,000 clones, 85% to 90% of them seen just once. Sequencing was done on a sample of blood. All receptors come from a woman aged 45 to 65 in good health. The CDR3 runs from the conserved cysteine through the conserved F or W. The D gene is left open where the match is weak. Only some rows state a clone size, as once, few, many or a class for expanded clones.

J	V	length	D	size	DNA	CDR3
TRBJ2-7	TRBV14	18	NA	NA	TGTGCCAGCAGCCAAGATAGGGGTTTAAATTCGGGGGACTACGAGCAGTACTTC	CASSQDRGLNSGDYEQYF
TRBJ2-1	TRBV11-2	15	NA	NA	TGTGCCAGCAGCTTAGATTGGGTCTCCTTCAATGAGCAGTTCTTC	CASSLDWVSFNEQFF
TRBJ1-2	TRBV19	15	NA	NA	TGTGCCAGTAGTATAGATGGTCCAGATCTCTATGGCTACACCTTC	CASSIDGPDLYGYTF
TRBJ1-4	TRBV4-3	15	TRBD1	NA	TGCGCCAGCAGCCACAGAGACAGGGAGCCTGAAAAACTGTTTTTT	CASSHRDREPEKLFF
TRBJ1-1	TRBV28	13	NA	NA	TGTGCCAGCAGTTTCGGGGATCTTCTAAAAGCTTTCTTT	CASSFGDLLKAFF
TRBJ1-1	TRBV19	14	TRBD1	NA	TGTGCCAGTAGTATGGGACAGGGATACACTGAAGCTTTCTTT	CASSMGQGYTEAFF
TRBJ1-1	TRBV25-1	14	TRBD1	NA	TGTGCCAGCAGTGATCATCAGGGGGTCACTGAAGCTTTCTTT	CASSDHQGVTEAFF
TRBJ2-7	TRBV12-3/TRBV12-4	13	TRBD1	NA	TGTGCCAGCAGTTTGGGGACAGACTACGAGCAGTACTTC	CASSLGTDYEQYF
TRBJ2-5	TRBV6-1	16	TRBD2	NA	TGTGCCAGCAGTGAAGGGCTGACTAGCGGACAAGAGACCCAGTACTTC	CASSEGLTSGQETQYF
TRBJ1-3	TRBV5-1	14	NA	NA	TGCGCCAGCAGCTTGGTTGGGGTTGGAAACACCATATATTTT	CASSLVGVGNTIYF
TRBJ2-3	TRBV7-6	12	NA	NA	TGTGCCAGCAGCTTACGCACAGATACGCAGTATTTT	CASSLRTDTQYF
TRBJ1-1	TRBV6-5	11	NA	NA	TGTGCCAACGGACCACGCAGTAGCCCTTTCTTT	CANGPRSSPFF
TRBJ1-1	TRBV5-1	12	NA	NA	TGCGCCAGCAGCGCGCCGGGACCGGAAGCTTTCTTT	CASSAPGPEAFF
TRBJ1-5	TRBV7-8	16	NA	NA	TGTGCCAGCAGCTTAGGTTCGGGTTTTGGCAATCAGCCCCAGCATTTT	CASSLGSGFGNQPQHF
TRBJ2-7	TRBV5-1	15	NA	NA	TGCGCCAGCCGATCGGTCGCCAGCGGTTCCTACGAGCAGTACTTC	CASRSVASGSYEQYF
TRBJ2-1	TRBV28	16	NA	NA	TGTGCCAGCAGTCGTACTGTGGGAAGCTCCTACAATGAGCAGTTCTTC	CASSRTVGSSYNEQFF
TRBJ1-1	TRBV7-3	13	NA	NA	TGTGCCAGCAGCTTAATGGTGAACACTGAAGCTTTCTTT	CASSLMVNTEAFF
TRBJ2-1	TRBV27	15	NA	NA	TGTGCCAGCAGGCTCGTCCCGCTCCCATACAATGAGCAGTTCTTC	CASRLVPLPYNEQFF
TRBJ1-6	TRBV19	14	NA	NA	TGTGCCAGTAGGAAGGCCCCCTATAATTCACCCCTCCACTTT	CASRKAPYNSPLHF
TRBJ1-5	TRBV28	14	TRBD1	once	TGTGCCAGCAGGAGACAGGGCGTGATGGGGCCCCAGCATTTT	CASRRQGVMGPQHF
TRBJ1-1	TRBV12-3/TRBV12-4	13	TRBD1	NA	TGTGCCAGCAGTCGGACAGGGGGCACTGAAGCTTTCTTT	CASSRTGGTEAFF
TRBJ1-2	TRBV7-2	11	TRBD1	NA	TGTGCCAGCAGTCGGACAGGCGGCTACACCTTC	CASSRTGGYTF
TRBJ2-1	TRBV5-6	14	TRBD1	NA	TGTGCCAGCAGATTTAGACAGGGGGCAGGAGAGCAGTTCTTC	CASRFRQGAGEQFF
TRBJ2-2	TRBV28	17	NA	NA	TGTGCCAGCAGTTCCATTAGTCAGGGAGGTTTTACCGGGGAGCTGTTTTTT	CASSSISQGGFTGELFF
TRBJ2-7	TRBV10-3	20	TRBD1	NA	TGTGCCATCAGGGCGGAGACCGGGACAGGGGCATCGCCCAACCTCTACGAGCAGTACTTC	CAIRAETGTGASPNLYEQYF
TRBJ1-5	TRBV28	16	TRBD1	NA	TGTGCCAGCAGATTACAGGGGGCTCGAAGCAATCAGCCCCAGCATTTT	CASRLQGARSNQPQHF
TRBJ2-2	TRBV2	15	TRBD1	NA	TGTGCCAGCAGCCTAGACAGGGGGCATAACGGGGAGCTGTTTTTT	CASSLDRGHNGELFF
TRBJ1-5	TRBV28	14	NA	NA	TGTGCCAGCAGTTTTCAGGGAGGGAATCAGCCCCAGCATTTT	CASSFQGGNQPQHF
TRBJ2-5	TRBV7-3	15	TRBD1	NA	TGTGCCAGCAGCTTGGGGACAGGGAGCGAAGAGACCCAGTACTTC	CASSLGTGSEETQYF
TRBJ1-1	TRBV27	14	NA	NA	TGTGCCAGCAGGTTAGGTACCATGAACACTGAAGCTTTCTTT	CASRLGTMNTEAFF
TRBJ2-1	TRBV6-5	13	NA	NA	TGTGCCAGTCAGGCAGGCTCCTACAATGAGCAGTTCTTC	CASQAGSYNEQFF
TRBJ1-1	TRBV14	13	NA	NA	TGTGCCAGTTCCCAGTTAAGCTCCACTGAAGCTTTCTTT	CASSQLSSTEAFF
TRBJ2-1	TRBV7-6	15	TRBD2	NA	TGTGCCAGCAGTCCGGCTAGCGGTTTTTACAATGAGCAGTTCTTC	CASSPASGFYNEQFF
TRBJ2-6	TRBV5-6	17	NA	NA	TGTGCCAGCAGGGACCGGTTGCGGACCTCTGGGGCCAACGTCCTGACTTTC	CASRDRLRTSGANVLTF
TRBJ2-2	TRBV9	15	TRBD2	NA	TGTGCCAGCCGTGCGGGGGACTCGAACACCGGGGAGCTGTTTTTT	CASRAGDSNTGELFF
TRBJ2-7	TRBV19	14	TRBD2	once	TGTGCCAGTACCAAGACTAGCGGGAGTAGCGAGCAGTACTTC	CASTKTSGSSEQYF
TRBJ2-7	TRBV7-6	13	NA	NA	TGTGCCAGCAGCTTCGGGAGCCCCTACGAGCAGTACTTC	CASSFGSPYEQYF
TRBJ2-7	TRBV29-1	13	NA	NA	TGCAGCGTTGAAGAGGACAGAGGAGGGGAGCAGTACTTC	CSVEEDRGGEQYF
TRBJ2-3	TRBV5-5	17	NA	NA	TGTGCCAGCAGCCCGGGGGGAGCCGGGGGGCACACAGATACGCAGTATTTT	CASSPGGAGGHTDTQYF
TRBJ2-7	TRBV7-2	14	NA	NA	TGTGCCAGCAGCTTAAGTCGGGGGCCCTACGAGCAGTACTTC	CASSLSRGPYEQYF
TRBJ1-2	TRBV24-1	14	TRBD1	NA	TGTGCCACCAGTGATGCACAGGGGTACTATGGCTACACCTTC	CATSDAQGYYGYTF
TRBJ2-3	TRBV12-1	16	NA	NA	TGTGCCAGCAGCCCCGCCCGACAGGGGTTCCCAGATACGCAGTATTTT	CASSPARQGFPDTQYF